This T cell receptor beta chain was profiled in a study of shared clonotypes between healthy human individuals. Here immunoSEQ multiplex PCR was the method, and the copy in TCRdb shows in-frame clones only, minus some. The sample has some 630,000 clones; more than 70% are singletons. Trimming removed 5 bases from V and 1 base from J; junction bases left unmatched: 8. The CDR3 runs to 15 residues. Germline V gene data show CDR1 as SGHRS and CDR2 as YFSETQ. The sequence was collected from a woman in her thirties in good health. V gene TRBV5-1 combines with J gene TRBJ2-7; 8 bases agree with TRBD2. Sequenced: memory CD4+ T cells sorted from blood. This sample's subset: CD45RA-negative fraction. The CDR3 here is CASRPFSGASYEQYF. CDR3 nucleotide sequence: TGCGCCAGCAGACCCTTTAGCGGGGCGTCCTACGAGCAGTACTTC.